The T cell receptor beta chain under discussion was sequenced for a study of blood T cell repertoires in COVID-19. Profiled with immunoSEQ multiplex PCR; TCRdb holds only in-frame clones, not every one. The profile shows some 31,000 clones, around 90% of them singletons. The CDR3 contains 17 residues. The V segment lost 3 bases and the J segment 1 base; nucleotides outside the gene matches: 11. From germline, CDR1 is MDHEN and CDR2 SYDVKM. This chain uses TRBV28 with TRBJ2-5, with 7 positions matching TRBD2. The material sequenced was peripheral blood. This clonotype originated in a man in his forties or fifties with active COVID-19. The CDR3 is CASSFNAGVQGQETQYF. CDR3 coding DNA: TGTGCCAGCAGTTTTAATGCGGGAGTTCAGGGCCAAGAGACCCAGTACTTC.